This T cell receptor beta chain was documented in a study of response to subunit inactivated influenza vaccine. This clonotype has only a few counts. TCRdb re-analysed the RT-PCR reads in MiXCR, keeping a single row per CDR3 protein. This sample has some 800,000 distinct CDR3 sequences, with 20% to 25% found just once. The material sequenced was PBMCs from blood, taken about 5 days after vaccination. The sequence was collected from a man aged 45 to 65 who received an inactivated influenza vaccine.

As DNA, the CDR3 is TGTGCCAGCAGCTTCTCCCCCCGGACAGCGGGCAATGAGCAGTTCTTC. Encoded protein: CASSFSPRTAGNEQFF. The rearrangement links TRBV7-9 to TRBJ2-1; the D gene could be TRBD1 or TRBD2 (6 bases each). With 3 bases removed from V and 6 bases from J, the gap between germline ends came to 18 bases. Germline V CDR1 and CDR2: SEHNR, FQNEAQ (reference sequence). This CDR3 has 16 residues.